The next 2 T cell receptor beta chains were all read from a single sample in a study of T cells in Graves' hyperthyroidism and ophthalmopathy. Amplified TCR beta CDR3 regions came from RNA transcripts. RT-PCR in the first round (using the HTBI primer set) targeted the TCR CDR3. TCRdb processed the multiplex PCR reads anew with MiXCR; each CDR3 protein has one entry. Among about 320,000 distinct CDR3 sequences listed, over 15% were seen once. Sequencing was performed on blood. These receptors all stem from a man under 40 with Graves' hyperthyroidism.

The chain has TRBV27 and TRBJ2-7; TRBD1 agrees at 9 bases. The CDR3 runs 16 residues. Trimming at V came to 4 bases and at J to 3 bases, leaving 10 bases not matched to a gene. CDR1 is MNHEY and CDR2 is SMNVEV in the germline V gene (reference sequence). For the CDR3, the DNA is TGTGCCAGCAGTTCCCAACTGACAGGGGGACACTACGAGCAGTACTTC. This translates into CASSSQLTGGHYEQYF.

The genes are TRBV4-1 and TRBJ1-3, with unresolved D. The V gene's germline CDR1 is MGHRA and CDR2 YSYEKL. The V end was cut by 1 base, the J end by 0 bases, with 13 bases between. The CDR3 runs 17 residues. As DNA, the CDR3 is TGCGCCAGCAGCCAAGGCTTACAGCGGAGCTCTGGAAACACCATATATTTT. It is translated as CASSQGLQRSSGNTIYF.